This TCR beta chain was documented in a study of blood T cells in healthy people across ages. Findings and caveats of the study: Among T cells, TCR beta diversity per million cells dropped roughly linearly as age rose.

Staff drew around 10 milliliters of peripheral blood from each donor. Researchers isolated at least 6.5 million PBMCs per sample. Per sample, at least 6 micrograms of total RNA were extracted. About this clonotype: The antigen remains undetermined.

Sample-barcoded 5' priming and a J-beta primer mix drove a second PCR of roughly 6 to 12 cycles. TCRdb independently ran MiXCR on the 5' RACE reads; one entry per CDR3 protein. The table has approximately 1.5 million distinct CDR3 sequences, 40% to 45% seen once. CDR1 is MNHEY and CDR2 is SMNVEV in the germline V gene (reference sequence). V shed 2 bases and J shed 4 bases, with 8 bases lying between them. CDR3 length equals 14 residues. The receptor was isolated from a woman aged 18-35 years in good health. J is TRBJ2-2 and V is TRBV27; D unclear. The specimen sequenced was blood. CDR3 sequence reads: CASSLGRSTGELFF. The DNA for the CDR3 is TGTGCCAGCAGTTTAGGGCGATCCACCGGGGAGCTGTTTTTT.